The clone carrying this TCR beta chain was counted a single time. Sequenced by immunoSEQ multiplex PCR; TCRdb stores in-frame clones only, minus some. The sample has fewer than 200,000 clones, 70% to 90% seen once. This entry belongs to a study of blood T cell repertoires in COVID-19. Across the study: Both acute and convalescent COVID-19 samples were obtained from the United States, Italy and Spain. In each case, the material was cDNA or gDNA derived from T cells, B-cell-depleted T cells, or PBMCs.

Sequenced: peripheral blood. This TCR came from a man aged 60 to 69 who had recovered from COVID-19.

CDR3 coding DNA: TGTGCCAGCAGCCAAGAGGGCCCGGTAGGAACAGTGGGCTACGAGCAGTACTTC. Protein sequence: CASSQEGPVGTVGYEQYF. J is TRBJ2-7 and V is TRBV4-2; no clear D. This CDR3 is built from 18 residues. Deletions cut 0 bases from V and 3 bases from J, with 21 bases between. Germline CDR1 LGHNA, CDR2 YNFKEQ.